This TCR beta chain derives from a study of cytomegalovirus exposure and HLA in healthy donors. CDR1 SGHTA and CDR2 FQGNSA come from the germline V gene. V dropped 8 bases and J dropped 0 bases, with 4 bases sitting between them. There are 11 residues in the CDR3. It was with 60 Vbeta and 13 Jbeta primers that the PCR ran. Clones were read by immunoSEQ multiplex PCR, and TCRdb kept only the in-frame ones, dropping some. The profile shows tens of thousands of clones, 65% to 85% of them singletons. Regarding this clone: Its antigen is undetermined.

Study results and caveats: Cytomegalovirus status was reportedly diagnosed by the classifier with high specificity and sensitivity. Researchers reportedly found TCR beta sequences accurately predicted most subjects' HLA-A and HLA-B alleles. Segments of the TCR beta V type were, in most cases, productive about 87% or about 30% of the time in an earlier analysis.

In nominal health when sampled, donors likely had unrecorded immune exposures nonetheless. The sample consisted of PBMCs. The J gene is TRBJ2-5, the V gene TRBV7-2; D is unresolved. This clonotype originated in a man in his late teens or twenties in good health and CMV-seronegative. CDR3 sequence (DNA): TGTGCCAGCCGGTACCAAGAGACCCAGTACTTC. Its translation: CASRYQETQYF.